A selection of T cell receptor beta chains follows, all from one sample in a study of cytomegalovirus exposure and HLA in healthy donors. Clones were read by immunoSEQ multiplex PCR, and TCRdb kept only the in-frame ones, dropping some. The profile shows approximately 99,000 clones, around 81% of them singletons. Sequencing was done on a sample of PBMCs. The receptors derive from a man aged 35-49 years in good health and CMV-seropositive. The CDR3 runs from the conserved cysteine through the conserved F or W. The order of the fields is D gene, V gene, clone size, J gene, CDR3 protein, CDR3 DNA. The D gene is left open where the match is weak. The size entry is marked missing in some rows and otherwise reads once, few, many or a size class.

>TRBD1|TRBV7-6|NA|TRBJ1-1
CASSPWQGDRSNTEAFF
TGTGCCAGCAGCCCTTGGCAGGGGGATCGTTCGAACACTGAAGCTTTCTTT
>NA|TRBV5-1|NA|TRBJ2-1
CASSLEQSLYNEQFF
TGCGCCAGCAGCTTGGAACAGTCCCTCTACAATGAGCAGTTCTTC
>NA|TRBV9|NA|TRBJ1-3
CASSVDGDVSGNTIYF
TGTGCCAGCAGCGTAGATGGAGATGTCTCTGGAAACACCATATATTTT
>NA|TRBV30|NA|TRBJ1-3
CAWSVSRNTIYF
TGTGCCTGGAGTGTAAGTCGGAACACCATATATTTT
>NA|TRBV6-1|NA|TRBJ2-3
CASSEAGAAKRTDTQYF
TGTGCCAGCAGTGAAGCTGGGGCCGCCAAGCGCACAGATACGCAGTATTTT
>NA|TRBV28|NA|TRBJ1-3
CASSLSPRGSGNTIYF
TGTGCCAGCAGTTTATCCCCCAGGGGCTCTGGAAACACCATATATTTT
>NA|TRBV19|NA|TRBJ1-2
CASSIGGGLQGYTF
TGTGCCAGTAGTATAGGCGGCGGGCTGCAGGGCTACACCTTC
>NA|TRBV5-4|NA|TRBJ2-5
CASSLGQAGEQYF
TGTGCCAGCAGCTTGGGACAGGCGGGGGAGCAGTACTTC
>TRBD1|TRBV12-5|NA|TRBJ2-7
CASGRVRDRFYEQYF
TGTGCTAGTGGTAGAGTCCGGGACAGGTTTTACGAGCAGTACTTC
>NA|TRBV20-1|NA|TRBJ1-2
CSAGGVYGYTF
TGCAGTGCTGGGGGGGTTTATGGCTACACCTTC
>NA|TRBV6-1|NA|TRBJ1-6
CASSEEGTGSPLHF
TGTGCCAGCAGTGAAGAGGGAACAGGGTCACCCCTCCACTTT
>TRBD2|TRBV5-6|NA|TRBJ2-1
CASSYSGRSSYNEQFF
TGTGCCAGCAGCTATAGCGGGAGGAGCTCCTACAATGAGCAGTTCTTC
>TRBD2|TRBV2|NA|TRBJ2-2
CASSERGVATNTGELFF
TGTGCCAGCAGTGAGCGGGGGGTGGCCACGAACACCGGGGAGCTGTTTTTT
>TRBD1|TRBV5-1|once|TRBJ2-7
CASSSDRVPYEQYF
TGCGCCAGCAGCTCGGACAGGGTCCCCTACGAGCAGTACTTC
>TRBD1|TRBV9|NA|TRBJ2-1
CASSARQGAGNEQFF
TGTGCCAGCAGCGCTCGACAGGGGGCTGGCAATGAGCAGTTCTTC
>TRBD1|TRBV19|NA|TRBJ1-4
CASRDPGQGEKLFF
TGTGCCAGCAGGGATCCGGGACAGGGCGAAAAACTGTTTTTT
>NA|TRBV5-1|NA|TRBJ2-7
CASSSTGHRYEQYF
TGCGCCAGCAGCTCGACGGGACACCGCTACGAGCAGTACTTC
>TRBD1|TRBV5-1|NA|TRBJ1-5
CASGGQPSNQPQHF
TGCGCCAGCGGGGGACAGCCTAGCAATCAGCCCCAGCATTTT
>TRBD2|TRBV15|NA|TRBJ2-7
CATSRDRGGARYEQYF
TGTGCCACCAGCAGAGATCGGGGGGGAGCCCGGTACGAGCAGTACTTC
>NA|TRBV4-1|NA|TRBJ1-5
CASGGAGGFNQPQHF
TGCGCCAGCGGAGGTGCGGGGGGGTTCAATCAGCCCCAGCATTTT
>NA|TRBV11-2|NA|TRBJ1-3
CASSRDSISGNTIYF
TGTGCCAGCAGCCGGGACTCCATCTCTGGAAACACCATATATTTT
>NA|TRBV6-1|NA|TRBJ1-5
CASSELSRGDQPQHF
TGTGCCAGCAGTGAATTATCCAGAGGAGATCAGCCCCAGCATTTT
>TRBD1|TRBV11-2|NA|TRBJ1-2
CASSLVWDSRLPSYGYTF
TGTGCCAGCAGCTTAGTATGGGACAGCCGACTGCCTTCCTATGGCTACACCTTC
>TRBD1|TRBV28|NA|TRBJ1-1
CASSSPGTGAEAFF
TGTGCCAGCAGTTCACCCGGGACAGGGGCTGAAGCTTTCTTT
>NA|TRBV5-1|NA|TRBJ2-3
CASSLEGQTDTQYF
TGCGCCAGCAGCCTGGAGGGGCAGACAGATACGCAGTATTTT
>TRBD1|TRBV5-1|once|TRBJ2-5
CASSKGTGSETQYF
TGCGCCAGCAGCAAGGGGACAGGGTCAGAGACCCAGTACTTC
>TRBD2|TRBV10-2|NA|TRBJ2-1
CASTASGRAIYNEQFF
TGCGCCAGCACGGCTAGCGGGAGGGCCATCTACAATGAGCAGTTCTTC
>TRBD2|TRBV28|NA|TRBJ2-5
CARDLRRETRYF
TGTGCCCGAGACCTGAGGCGGGAGACCCGGTACTTC
>NA|TRBV5-1|NA|TRBJ2-3
CASSPLRDTQYF
TGCGCCAGCAGCCCATTGAGGGATACGCAGTATTTT
>TRBD1|TRBV5-4|NA|TRBJ1-1
CASSLRDRLNTEAFF
TGTGCCAGCAGCCTAAGGGACAGATTGAACACTGAAGCTTTCTTT
>TRBD2|TRBV5-1|NA|TRBJ2-3
CASSLAYGRAITDTQYF
TGCGCCAGCAGCTTGGCCTACGGGAGGGCGATCACAGATACGCAGTATTTT
>TRBD1|TRBV28|NA|TRBJ2-7
CASSTDRELSSYEQYF
TGTGCCAGCAGTACGGACAGGGAACTGAGCTCCTACGAGCAGTACTTC
>NA|TRBV19|once|TRBJ2-7
CASSMSYPGYEQYF
TGTGCCAGTAGTATGTCTTACCCCGGCTACGAGCAGTACTTC
>NA|TRBV6-5|NA|TRBJ2-2
CASSYRGSKTGELFF
TGTGCCAGCAGTTACAGGGGGAGTAAGACCGGGGAGCTGTTTTTT
>TRBD2|TRBV6-4|NA|TRBJ2-3
CASSEPAGGRDTQYF
TGTGCCAGCAGTGAGCCAGCGGGGGGTAGGGATACGCAGTATTTT
>TRBD2|TRBV4-1|NA|TRBJ2-7
CASSRRLAGGYEQYF
TGCGCCAGCAGCAGACGACTAGCGGGAGGTTACGAGCAGTACTTC
>NA|TRBV25-1|few|TRBJ2-7
CASSEWPEQYF
TGTGCCAGCAGTGAATGGCCTGAGCAGTACTTC
>TRBD1|TRBV2|NA|TRBJ2-1
CASSWTGLASNEQFF
TGTGCCAGCAGTTGGACAGGGCTAGCGTCCAATGAGCAGTTCTTC
>NA|TRBV9|NA|TRBJ1-1
CASSVAGGLKNTEAFF
TGTGCCAGCAGCGTAGCCGGGGGGCTAAAGAACACTGAAGCTTTCTTT
>NA|TRBV6-4|few|TRBJ1-3
CASYSRVLGGNTIYF
TGTGCCAGCTACTCCAGGGTTCTCGGTGGAAACACCATATATTTT
>NA|TRBV5-6|few|TRBJ1-1
CASSPRTGTLRYTEAFF
TGTGCCAGCAGCCCACGAACAGGGACGCTTAGATACACTGAAGCTTTCTTT
>NA|TRBV19|NA|TRBJ1-2
CASSGPERRVEGYTF
TGTGCCAGTAGTGGGCCCGAGAGGAGGGTGGAAGGCTACACCTTC
>TRBD1|TRBV5-1|NA|TRBJ2-5
CASSSGQGAKTQYF
TGCGCCAGCAGCTCGGGACAGGGGGCAAAGACCCAGTACTTC
>NA|TRBV6-1|NA|TRBJ1-1
CASSESMNTEAFF
TGTGCCAGCAGTGAATCAATGAACACTGAAGCTTTCTTT
>NA|TRBV7-9|NA|TRBJ2-7
CSSSLGQGYEQYF
TGTTCCAGCAGCTTAGGGCAGGGCTACGAGCAGTACTTC
>NA|TRBV5-4|NA|TRBJ1-4
CASSFGQGSHEKLFF
TGTGCCAGCAGCTTTGGGCAGGGCTCCCATGAAAAACTGTTTTTT
>TRBD1|TRBV14|NA|TRBJ2-5
CASSQNRGGETQYF
TGTGCCAGCAGCCAGAACAGGGGCGGAGAGACCCAGTACTTC
>TRBD1|TRBV6-5|NA|TRBJ2-7
CASSYSSGGSYEQYF
TGTGCCAGCAGTTACTCGTCAGGGGGAAGCTACGAGCAGTACTTC
>TRBD1|TRBV19|NA|TRBJ1-5
CASSSDRGMSQPQHF
TGTGCCAGTAGTAGCGACAGGGGAATGAGTCAGCCCCAGCATTTT
>NA|TRBV2|NA|TRBJ2-1
CASSSYTGEQFF
TGTGCCAGCAGTAGCTACACAGGGGAGCAGTTCTTC
>TRBD1|TRBV7-9|NA|TRBJ1-5
CASSLGQGESNQPQHF
TGTGCCAGCAGCTTAGGACAGGGTGAAAGCAATCAGCCCCAGCATTTT
>TRBD1|TRBV5-1|NA|TRBJ1-1
CASSLGDRGPTEAFF
TGCGCCAGCAGCTTGGGGGACAGGGGGCCCACTGAAGCTTTCTTT
>TRBD1|TRBV6-1|NA|TRBJ1-3
CASRTGTSGNTIYF
TGTGCCAGCAGGACAGGGACCTCTGGAAACACCATATATTTT